This passage covers 16 T cell receptor beta chains from one sample sequenced in a study of molecular identifiers for immune sequencing clone quantification. TCRdb called the PCR reads again in MiXCR, with one record for every CDR3 protein. The table includes some 650,000 distinct CDR3 sequences, around 20% detected once. Material for sequencing was naive CD8+ T cells from blood, with Jurkat cell RNA spiked in. The subset: FACS-sorted CD8+CD4-CCR7+CD45RA+ naive T cells. The receptors come from a human donor in good health. Some libraries in this study had Jurkat cell RNA spiked in.

This clonotype was seen at least ten times. J is TRBJ2-3 and V is TRBV7-9, with D unclear. Germline-derived CDR1 and CDR2 are SEHNR and FQNEAQ (reference sequence). V gave up 10 bases and J gave up 7 bases, with 12 bases separating them. The CDR3 is 11 amino acids. Here the CDR3 reads CANDGANTQYF. DNA of the CDR3: TGTGCCAACGATGGAGCCAATACGCAGTATTTT.

This clonotype showed up many times. The chain carries TRBV7-9 and TRBJ2-1, with D possibly matching TRBD2 (6 bases). Germline CDR1 SEHNR, CDR2 FQNEAQ (reference sequence). This CDR3 comprises 16 residues. Trimming removed 0 bases from V and 1 base from J, with 10 bases in between. The CDR3 DNA follows: TGTGCCAGCAGCTTAGCCGCGGGGCTTTCCTACAATGAGCAGTTCTTC. This encodes CASSLAAGLSYNEQFF.

This clonotype showed up just a few times. The rearrangement uses TRBV7-9 and TRBJ2-1; a weak D match, TRBD2 (6 bases). Trimming pared 1 base from V and 2 bases from J, leaving 9 bases between. The CDR3 runs 15 residues. Germline-derived CDR1 and CDR2 are SEHNR and FQNEAQ (reference sequence). This chain's CDR3 is CASSLDSGTYNEQFF. CDR3 DNA: TGTGCCAGCAGCTTAGATAGCGGAACCTACAATGAGCAGTTCTTC.

The chain combines TRBV11-2 with TRBJ2-5, with 9 bases aligning to TRBD1. The CDR3 spans 16 residues. Losses at the gene ends were 1 base for V and 4 bases for J; bases not matched to a gene: 7. Germline-derived CDR1 and CDR2 are SGHAT and FQNNGV. The CDR3 here is CASSLVGTGPPETQYF. The CDR3 DNA is TGTGCCAGCAGCTTAGTCGGGACAGGGCCCCCAGAGACCCAGTACTTC.

In regard to this clonotype: This may come from a read error, since a much larger clone is one base off. V usage is TRBV5-4 and J usage is TRBJ1-1; D is unresolved. V lost 3 bases and J 1 base, leaving 16 bases between the germline ends. Germline V lookup: CDR1 SGHNT, CDR2 YYREEE (reference sequence). The CDR3 length is 16 residues. The CDR3, as DNA: TGTGCCAGCAGCTCGGGAGATTTCGGGCCGAACACTGAAGCTTTCTTT. It yields the protein CASSSGDFGPNTEAFF.

V and J are TRBV27 and TRBJ1-1; perhaps TRBD1 as D (6 bases). The CDR3 spans 11 residues. V lost 7 bases, J lost 11 bases, and 14 bases lay in between. Germline CDR1 reads MNHEY; CDR2 reads SMNVEV (reference sequence). The CDR3 loop reads CASTGTFGAFF. DNA of the CDR3: TGTGCCAGCACCGGGACATTCGGGGCTTTCTTT.

The table lists this clonotype with a few counts. CDR3 protein: CASSGYRDTSSGNTIYF. The CDR3 DNA sequence: TGTGCCAGCAGCGGGTACCGGGACACGAGCTCTGGAAACACCATATATTTT. The J gene is TRBJ1-3, the V gene TRBV11-2, with D tentatively TRBD1 (6 bases). CDR1 and CDR2 (germline): SGHAT, FQNNGV. The CDR3 covers 17 residues. V was clipped by 5 bases and J by 0 bases, with 17 bases between them. The full variable domain, rest sourced from reference TRBV11-2 and TRBJ1-3, is EAGVAQSPRYKIIEKRQSVAFWCNPISGHATLYWYQQILGQGPKLLIQFQNNGVVDDSQLPKDRFSAERLKGVDSTLKIQPAKLEDSAVYLCASSGYRDTSSGNTIYFGEGSWLTVV.

Ten or more counts support this clonotype. V usage is TRBV3-1 and J usage is TRBJ1-1, with 7 nucleotides matching TRBD1. J gave up 1 base and V 1 base, and 3 bases lay outside the gene matches. In germline, CDR1 is LGHDT, CDR2 YNNKEL (reference sequence). CDR3 length: 15 amino acids. CDR3 DNA sequence: TGTGCCAGCAGCCAAGGACAGGGTTGGAACACTGAAGCTTTCTTT. Its protein product is CASSQGQGWNTEAFF.

This clonotype was counted ten times or more. The J gene is TRBJ1-1, the V gene TRBV5-1; D unclear. CDR1 and CDR2 (germline): SGHRS, YFSETQ. The CDR3 totals 15 residues. Trimming took 0 bases from V and 4 from J, leaving 13 bases between them. The CDR3 loop reads CASSLASLGGTEAFF. The CDR3 DNA reads as TGCGCCAGCAGCTTGGCCTCCTTAGGAGGCACTGAAGCTTTCTTT.

This clonotype was counted many times. The V call is TRBV4-1, the J call TRBJ2-7; 9 bases agree with TRBD2. CDR1 MGHRA and CDR2 YSYEKL come from the germline V gene. CDR3 length: 18 amino acids. The V and J ends lost 0 bases and 4 bases, in that order; junction bases with no gene match: 13. For the CDR3, the DNA is TGCGCCAGCAGCCAAGACCCACCCCGCGGTAGCGGGAGATACGAGCAGTACTTC. Translation: CASSQDPPRGSGRYEQYF.

Regarding this clonotype: The junction differs from germline at one of its ends, possibly a read error. The chain links TRBV4-3 to TRBJ2-2; 10 bases map to TRBD2. Looked up from germline, CDR1 is LGHNA and CDR2 is YSLEER. The CDR3 sequence is 19 residues long. The CDR3 DNA sequence: TGCGCCAGCAGCCAAACCGCTAGCGGGGGTGTTTCGAACACCGGGGAGCTGTCTTTT. This sequence encodes CASSQTASGGVSNTGELSF.

This clonotype was found many times. The chain links TRBV19 to TRBJ2-7; no reliable D call. Trimming shortened V by 3 bases and J by 3 bases, and 6 bases separated the two germline ends. The CDR3 has 12 amino acids. From germline, CDR1 is LNHDA and CDR2 SQIVND (reference sequence). CDR3 nucleotides: TGTGCCAGTAGTATGGTGGGCTACGAGCAGTACTTC. Translating it yields CASSMVGYEQYF.

Comments on this clonotype: This could be a read error, since a much larger clone is one nucleotide away. The chain joins TRBV30 to TRBJ2-2; D call uncertain. The CDR3 extends over 13 amino acids. Germline loops: CDR1 GTSNPN, CDR2 SVGIG (reference sequence). This CDR3 is CAWSYSSTRELFF. The DNA for the CDR3 is TGTGCCTGGAGTTACAGCTCCACCAGGGAGCTGTTTTTT.

This clonotype was seen at least ten times. This chain joins TRBV4-1 and TRBJ2-3, with TRBD1 matching 10 bases. Trimming removed 0 bases from V and 6 bases from J; junction bases left unmatched: 0. From germline, CDR1 is MGHRA and CDR2 YSYEKL. The CDR3 consists of 14 residues. For the CDR3, the DNA is TGCGCCAGCAGCCAAGAGACAGGGGGCGATACGCAGTATTTT. Translating it yields CASSQETGGDTQYF.

The chain carries TRBV5-4 and TRBJ2-7, with 7 nucleotides matching TRBD1. Germline V gene lookup returns CDR1 SGHNT and CDR2 YYREEE (reference sequence). The CDR3 runs 18 residues. With V trimmed by 2 bases and J by 2 bases, 16 bases remained unmatched. DNA of the CDR3: TGTGCCAGCAGCTTAGTCTTTCCCTATACCGGGACAGCCTACGAGCAGTACTTC. Its protein product is CASSLVFPYTGTAYEQYF.

Concerning this clonotype: A much larger clone sits a single nucleotide away, making a read error possible. The chain recombines TRBV20-1 with TRBJ2-5, with D uncertain. Germline CDR1 is DFQATT and CDR2 is SNEGSKA (reference sequence). This CDR3 region has 18 residues. Trimming took 0 bases from V and 5 from J, leaving 25 bases between them. The CDR3 coding sequence is TGCAGTGCTAGAGATCTTTCATTGAGGCCCCCACAATCGGAGACCCAGTACTTC. Translation: CSARDLSLRPPQSETQYF.